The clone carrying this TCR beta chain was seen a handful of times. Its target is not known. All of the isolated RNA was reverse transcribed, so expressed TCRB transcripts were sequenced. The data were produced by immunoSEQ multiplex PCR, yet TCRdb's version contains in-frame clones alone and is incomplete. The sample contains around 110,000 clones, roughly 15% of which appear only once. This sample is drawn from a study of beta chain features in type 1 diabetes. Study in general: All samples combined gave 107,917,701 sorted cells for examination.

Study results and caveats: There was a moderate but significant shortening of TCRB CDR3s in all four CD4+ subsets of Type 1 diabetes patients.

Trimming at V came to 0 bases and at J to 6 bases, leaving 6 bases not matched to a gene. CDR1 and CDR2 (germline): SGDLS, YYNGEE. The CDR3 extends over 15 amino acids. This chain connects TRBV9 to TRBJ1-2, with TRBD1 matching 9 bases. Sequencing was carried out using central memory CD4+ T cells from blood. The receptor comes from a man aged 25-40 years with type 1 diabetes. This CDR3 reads CASSVARDRAHGYTF. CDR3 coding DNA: TGTGCCAGCAGCGTAGCCCGGGACAGGGCGCATGGCTACACCTTC. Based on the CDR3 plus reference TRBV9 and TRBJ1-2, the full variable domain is DSGVTQTPKHLITATGQRVTLRCSPRSGDLSVYWYQQSLDQGLQFLIQYYNGEERAKGNILERFSAQQFPDLHSELNLSSLELGDSALYFCASSVARDRAHGYTFGSGTRLTVV.